The 28 T cell receptor beta chains reported below all come from one sample, sequenced in a study of shared T cell receptors in the human thymus. Produced via immunoSEQ multiplex PCR; TCRdb's table is partial and in-frame only. The data hold hundreds of thousands of clones, with around 82% observed a single time. These data were also reused for a study on human thymus T cells.

The sample comprised thymocytes. The receptors shown here come from a boy younger than two with a congenital heart defect.

This clone appeared a few times. The chain recombines TRBV4-3 with TRBJ2-7; 11 positions match TRBD2. V was pared by 3 bases and J by 6 bases, with 7 bases of the junction left unmatched. The CDR3 runs to 15 residues. Germline loops: CDR1 LGHNA, CDR2 YSLEER. CDR3 sequence: CASSQGVGLAGEQYF. The CDR3 DNA reads TGCGCCAGCAGCCAGGGGGTTGGACTAGCGGGCGAGCAGTACTTC.

This rearrangement joins TRBV29-1 to TRBJ2-5, with 10 bases identical to TRBD1. Looked up from germline, CDR1 is SQVTM and CDR2 is ANQGSEA. The CDR3 has 14 residues. The V gene end was trimmed by 2 bases and the J gene end by 4 bases; junction bases not matched to a gene: 4. The CDR3 nucleotides are TGCAGCGTTGAAAGGGACAGGGGCGGAGAGACCCAGTACTTC. Amino acid sequence: CSVERDRGGETQYF. Full variable domain (missing parts from reference TRBV29-1 and TRBJ2-5): SAVISQKPSRDICQRGTSLTIQCQVDSQVTMMFWYRQQPGQSLTLIATANQGSEATYESGFVIDKFPISRPNLTFSTLTVSNMSPEDSSIYLCSVERDRGGETQYFGPGTRLLVL.

CDR3 bases: TGTGCCAGCTCACTGGCGGGAGAGATAGATACGCAGTATTTT. This translates into CASSLAGEIDTQYF. The gene calls are TRBV18 and TRBJ2-3; 7 positions match TRBD2. The V and J ends lost 4 bases and 5 bases, in that order; junction bases with no gene match: 6. The CDR3 runs 14 residues. Per the germline V gene, CDR1 is KGHSH and CDR2 is LQKENI.

The rearrangement links TRBV4-3 to TRBJ2-1; 7 bases agree with TRBD2. Trimming cost V 3 bases and J 10 bases; bases outside gene matches: 15. The CDR3 has 16 residues. Germline loops: CDR1 LGHNA, CDR2 YSLEER. CDR3 loop: CASSQEGRGGPGEQFF. DNA of the CDR3: TGCGCCAGCAGCCAGGAGGGTCGGGGAGGGCCCGGAGAGCAGTTCTTC.

About this clone: Within the sample, other DNA sequences also encode this same CDR3. The chain couples TRBV19 to TRBJ1-4; 9 positions match TRBD1. The germline CDR1 and CDR2 sequences are LNHDA and SQIVND (reference sequence). Trimming took 3 bases from V and 5 from J; bases not matched to a gene: 1. The CDR3 extends over 14 amino acids. The CDR3 sequence is CASSIDRGNEKLFF. DNA for the CDR3: TGTGCCAGTAGTATCGACAGGGGGAATGAAAAACTGTTTTTT.

This clone appeared a few times. The chain couples TRBV4-3 to TRBJ1-4, with 7 nucleotides matching TRBD1. The CDR3 covers 18 residues. Germline loops: CDR1 LGHNA, CDR2 YSLEER. V was clipped by 1 base and J by 6 bases; unmatched bases: 14. CDR3 protein: CASSQGRQGRATHEKLFF. CDR3 nucleotides: TGCGCCAGCAGCCAAGGTAGACAGGGACGGGCGACTCATGAAAAACTGTTTTTT.

This sequence joins TRBV12-5 and TRBJ2-1, with 15 nucleotides matching TRBD2. The CDR3 contains 19 residues. The ends lost 7 bases at V and 6 bases at J; junction bases unmatched: 16. Per germline, CDR1 LGHNT and CDR2 FRNRAP. The CDR3 protein is CASVFGQPGTSGRFNEQFF. CDR3 in DNA: TGTGCTAGTGTTTTTGGCCAACCGGGGACTAGCGGGAGGTTCAATGAGCAGTTCTTC.

This rearrangement joins TRBV4-1 to TRBJ2-7; 10 positions agree with TRBD1. Germline V CDR1 and CDR2: MGHRA, YSYEKL. V was clipped by 2 bases and J by 2 bases; unmatched bases: 6. CDR3 length: 16 amino acids. For the CDR3, the DNA is TGCGCCAGCAGCCAACCCACCGGGACAGGGGCCTACGAGCAGTACTTC. As protein: CASSQPTGTGAYEQYF.

The V gene is TRBV11-2, the J gene TRBJ2-7; D might be TRBD2 (7 bases). The CDR3 loop spans 15 amino acids. In germline, CDR1 is SGHAT, CDR2 FQNNGV. Between the trimmed V and J ends, which lost 5 bases and 5 bases, there was a span of 19 bases. The CDR3 bases are TGTGCCAGCAGCCCCAGTACGGGGGGCTGGGACGAGCAGTACTTC. This codes for CASSPSTGGWDEQYF. Full variable domain (rest looked up from reference TRBV11-2 and TRBJ2-7): EAGVAQSPRYKIIEKRQSVAFWCNPISGHATLYWYQQILGQGPKLLIQFQNNGVVDDSQLPKDRFSAERLKGVDSTLKIQPAKLEDSAVYLCASSPSTGGWDEQYFGPGTRLTVT.

The chain recombines TRBV4-1 with TRBJ2-7, with 8 bases that match TRBD2. J lost 5 bases, V lost 0 bases, and 12 bases had no gene match. CDR1 is MGHRA and CDR2 is YSYEKL in the germline V gene. The CDR3 loop spans 17 amino acids. CDR3 sequence reads: CASSQDRVAGRRNEQYF. The CDR3 DNA follows: TGCGCCAGCAGCCAAGATAGGGTAGCGGGAAGAAGGAACGAGCAGTACTTC.

V usage is TRBV5-1 and J usage is TRBJ1-2, with D uncertain. The CDR3 runs to 17 residues. Trimming left V 4 bases short and J 0 bases short, with 19 bases between. Germline V gene sequence: CDR1 SGHRS, CDR2 YFSETQ. The CDR3 spells CASSRTGLLEANYGYTF. The CDR3 DNA reads TGCGCCAGCAGCCGGACCGGACTACTCGAAGCTAACTATGGCTACACCTTC.

The chain carries TRBV30 and TRBJ2-1, with D perhaps matching TRBD1 (5 bases). Per germline, CDR1 GTSNPN and CDR2 SVGIG (reference sequence). The CDR3 spans 10 residues. V lost 5 bases and J 10 bases, leaving 9 bases between the germline ends. The CDR3 nucleotides are TGTGCCTGGGGACAAGCCGAGCAGTTCTTC. It is translated as CAWGQAEQFF.

This clone has a handful of counts. The V and J genes are TRBV4-3 and TRBJ2-7; 7 nucleotides line up with TRBD2. Per the germline V gene, CDR1 is LGHNA and CDR2 is YSLEER. J lost 0 bases, V lost 0 bases, and 5 bases had no gene match. This CDR3 is built from 16 residues. CDR3 residues: CASSQEPAGLSYEQYF. CDR3 DNA sequence: TGCGCCAGCAGCCAAGAGCCAGCGGGGCTCTCCTACGAGCAGTACTTC.

To note about this clone: Other DNA sequences within the sample encode an identical CDR3. The chain links TRBV27 to TRBJ2-5; D unresolved. The germline V gene encodes CDR1 MNHEY and CDR2 SMNVEV (reference sequence). Trimming pared 3 bases from V and 5 bases from J, leaving 4 bases between. The CDR3 has 11 residues. In DNA, the CDR3 is TGTGCCAGCAGTTTCAGGGAGACCCAGTACTTC. It is translated as CASSFRETQYF.

The chain employs TRBV10-2 and TRBJ2-3; 7 positions agree with TRBD2. Trimming removed 6 bases from V and 6 bases from J; junction bases left unmatched: 3. The CDR3 runs to 12 residues. Per the germline V gene, CDR1 is WSHSY and CDR2 is SAAADI. The CDR3: CASSGRGDTQYF. For the CDR3, the DNA is TGCGCCAGCAGCGGGCGGGGGGATACGCAGTATTTT.

The chain is built from TRBV5-6 and TRBJ2-5; 9 positions agree with TRBD2. The J segment lost 3 bases and the V segment lost 6 bases, leaving 9 bases of the junction unmatched. CDR1 and CDR2 (germline): SGHDT, YYEEEE. The CDR3 length is 15 residues. CDR3 DNA sequence: TGTGCCAGCACCCGGGCGATAGCGGGAGAAGAGACCCAGTACTTC. Protein sequence: CASTRAIAGEETQYF. The full variable domain, its missing parts supplied by reference TRBV5-6 and TRBJ2-5, is DAGVTQSPTHLIKTRGQQVTLRCSPKSGHDTVSWYQQALGQGPQFIFQYYEEEERQRGNFPDRFSGHQFPNYSSELNVNALLLGDSALYLCASTRAIAGEETQYFGPGTRLLVL.

This chain connects TRBV7-9 to TRBJ1-1; D remains unclear. The CDR3 has 16 amino acids. CDR1 SEHNR and CDR2 FQNEAQ come from the germline V gene (reference sequence). V was shortened by 5 bases and J by 0 bases, with 16 bases between the two germline ends. The CDR3 sequence: CASSRSRSAVNTEAFF. Written as DNA, the CDR3 is TGTGCCAGCAGCCGATCGAGGTCAGCCGTGAACACTGAAGCTTTCTTT.

This chain links TRBV4-3 with TRBJ2-1; 8 bases fit TRBD2. This CDR3 comprises 14 residues. The V segment lost 3 bases and the J segment 6 bases; nucleotides outside the gene matches: 4. Germline values: CDR1 LGHNA, CDR2 YSLEER. The CDR3 nucleotides are TGCGCCAGCAGCCAGTGGACTAGCATCAATGAGCAGTTCTTC. Its translation is CASSQWTSINEQFF.

The V gene is TRBV27, the J gene TRBJ2-7, with 10 bases aligning to TRBD2. Losses at the gene ends were 7 bases for V and 0 bases for J; bases not matched to a gene: 3. This CDR3 region has 14 residues. Germline assignment: CDR1 MNHEY and CDR2 SMNVEV (reference sequence). CDR3 sequence: CASKLAGLSYEQYF. CDR3 bases: TGTGCCAGCAAACTAGCGGGACTCTCCTACGAGCAGTACTTC.

This clone was detected only once. J is TRBJ1-1 and V is TRBV4-3; TRBD1 agrees at 12 bases. J gave up 4 bases and V 0 bases, and 9 bases lay outside the gene matches. Germline V gives CDR1 LGHNA, CDR2 YSLEER. This CDR3 has 18 amino acids. The DNA of the CDR3 is TGCGCCAGCAGCCAAGATCGGGGACAGGGGGCGCAGAGCACTGAAGCTTTCTTT. Amino acid sequence: CASSQDRGQGAQSTEAFF.

This sequence joins TRBV18 and TRBJ1-4; 7 bases are a match to TRBD1. CDR3 length: 16 amino acids. Germline lookup yields CDR1 KGHSH and CDR2 LQKENI. V trimming: 5 bases; J trimming: 8 bases; junction bases outside the gene matches: 14. CDR3 loop: CASSSLDRDGREKLFF. CDR3 nucleotide sequence: TGTGCCAGCTCATCACTCGACAGGGACGGCCGAGAAAAACTGTTTTTT.

The chain couples TRBV7-2 to TRBJ1-2; no definite D call. This CDR3 comprises 13 residues. In germline, CDR1 is SGHTA, CDR2 FQGNSA. Trimming shortened V by 4 bases and J by 7 bases, and 13 bases separated the two germline ends. CDR3 nucleotide sequence: TGTGCCAGCAGCTGGAGGGAAACCAGTGGCTACACCTTC. It codes for CASSWRETSGYTF.

V and J are TRBV9 and TRBJ1-3; 7 positions match TRBD1. CDR1 and CDR2 from the germline V gene are SGDLS and YYNGEE. The CDR3 is made up of 17 amino acids. Trimming at V came to 0 bases and at J to 0 bases, leaving 6 bases not matched to a gene. The CDR3 is CASSVEEGASSGNTIYF. CDR3 coding DNA: TGTGCCAGCAGCGTAGAGGAGGGGGCGAGCTCTGGAAACACCATATATTTT.

The chain has TRBV9 and TRBJ2-7, with 10 nucleotides matching TRBD2. The CDR3 has 14 residues. After removal of 0 bases from V and 7 bases from J, the junction contained 4 bases not matched to a gene. Germline CDR1 is SGDLS and CDR2 is YYNGEE. Written as DNA, the CDR3 is TGTGCCAGCAGCGTAGTAGCGGGAGGAAGTGAGCAGTACTTC. Residues: CASSVVAGGSEQYF.

This chain links TRBV18 with TRBJ1-2; weak D call: TRBD1 (6 bases). Deletions cut 0 bases from V and 8 bases from J, with 13 bases between. The CDR3 is 14 amino acids. The germline CDR1 and CDR2 sequences are KGHSH and LQKENI. The CDR3 loop is CASSPPAGVGGYTF. CDR3 sequence (DNA): TGTGCCAGCTCACCACCGGCAGGGGTAGGGGGCTACACCTTC. The full variable domain, in which reference TRBV18 and TRBJ1-2 provide the parts outside the CDR3, is NAGVMQNPRHLVRRRGQEARLRCSPMKGHSHVYWYRQLPEEGLKFMVYLQKENIIDESGMPKERFSAEFPKEGPSILRIQQVVRGDSAAYFCASSPPAGVGGYTFGSGTRLTVV.

About this clone: Other DNA sequences in this specimen translate into the identical CDR3. The V call is TRBV7-9, the J call TRBJ1-2; the match to TRBD1 covers 10 bases. CDR3 length: 13 residues. Trimming cost V 3 bases and J 6 bases; bases outside gene matches: 1. In germline, CDR1 is SEHNR, CDR2 FQNEAQ (reference sequence). This CDR3 is CASSLGTGDGYTF. In DNA, the CDR3 is TGTGCCAGCAGCTTGGGGACAGGGGATGGCTACACCTTC.

This clone was found a few times. The J gene is TRBJ2-2, the V gene TRBV4-3; possibly TRBD2 for D (7 bases). This CDR3 region has 15 residues. V dropped 3 bases and J dropped 4 bases, with 12 bases sitting between them. Germline-derived CDR1 and CDR2 are LGHNA and YSLEER. CDR3 sequence reads: CASSQGAGVTGELFF. The CDR3, as DNA: TGCGCCAGCAGCCAGGGGGCGGGAGTCACCGGGGAGCTGTTTTTT.

This clone has just one count. This chain links TRBV4-2 with TRBJ2-7; 10 nucleotides line up with TRBD2. The V gene's germline CDR1 is LGHNA and CDR2 YNFKEQ. V trimming: 4 bases; J trimming: 0 bases; junction bases outside the gene matches: 6. The CDR3 is 16 amino acids. The CDR3 DNA reads TGTGCCAGCAGCCCCCTCGCTAGCGGGAGCTCCTACGAGCAGTACTTC. Amino acids: CASSPLASGSSYEQYF.